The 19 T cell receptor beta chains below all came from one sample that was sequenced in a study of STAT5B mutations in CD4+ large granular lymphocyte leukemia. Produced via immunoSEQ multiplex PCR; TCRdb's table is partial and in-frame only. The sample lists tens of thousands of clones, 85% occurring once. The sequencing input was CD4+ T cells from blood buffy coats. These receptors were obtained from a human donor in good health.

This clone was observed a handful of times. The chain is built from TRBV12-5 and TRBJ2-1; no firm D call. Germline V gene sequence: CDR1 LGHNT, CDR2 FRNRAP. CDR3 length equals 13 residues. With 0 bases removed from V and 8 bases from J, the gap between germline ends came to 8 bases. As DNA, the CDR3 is TGTGCTAGTGGTTTGGTACGAGGTCATGAGCAGTTCTTC. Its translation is CASGLVRGHEQFF.

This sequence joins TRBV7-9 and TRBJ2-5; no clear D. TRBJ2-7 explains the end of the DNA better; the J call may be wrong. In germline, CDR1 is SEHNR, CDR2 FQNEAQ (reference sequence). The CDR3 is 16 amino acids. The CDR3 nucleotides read TGTGCCAGCAGCTTAGAGGCCGCAGGTATCTCCTACGAGCAGTACTTC. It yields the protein CASSLEAAGISYEQYF.

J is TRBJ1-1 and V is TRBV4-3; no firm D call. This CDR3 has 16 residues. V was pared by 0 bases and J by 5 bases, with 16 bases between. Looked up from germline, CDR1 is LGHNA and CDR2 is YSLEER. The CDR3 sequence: CASSQDHLGFLTEAFF. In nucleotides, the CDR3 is TGCGCCAGCAGCCAAGACCATCTGGGTTTTCTAACTGAAGCTTTCTTT.

CDR3 coding DNA: TGTGCCAGCTCACCACTTGGACAGCTTGCAACTAATGAAAAACTGTTTTTT. As protein: CASSPLGQLATNEKLFF. The chain links TRBV18 to TRBJ1-4, with D possibly being TRBD1 (6 bases). The CDR3 is 17 amino acids. Trimming took 1 base from V and 0 from J, leaving 12 bases between them. Germline values: CDR1 KGHSH, CDR2 LQKENI.

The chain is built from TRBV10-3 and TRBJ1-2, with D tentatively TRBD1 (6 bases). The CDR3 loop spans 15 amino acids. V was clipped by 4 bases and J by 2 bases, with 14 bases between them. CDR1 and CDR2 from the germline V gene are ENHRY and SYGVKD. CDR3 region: CAISAPRGQNYGYTF. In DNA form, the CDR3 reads TGTGCCATCAGTGCTCCCAGAGGACAGAACTATGGCTACACCTTC.

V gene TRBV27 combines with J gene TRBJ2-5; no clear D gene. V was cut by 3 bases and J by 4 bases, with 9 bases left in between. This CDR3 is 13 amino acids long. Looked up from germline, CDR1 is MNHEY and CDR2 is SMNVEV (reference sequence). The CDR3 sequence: CASSFSPRETQYF. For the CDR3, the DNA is TGTGCCAGCAGTTTTTCACCCCGAGAGACCCAGTACTTC.

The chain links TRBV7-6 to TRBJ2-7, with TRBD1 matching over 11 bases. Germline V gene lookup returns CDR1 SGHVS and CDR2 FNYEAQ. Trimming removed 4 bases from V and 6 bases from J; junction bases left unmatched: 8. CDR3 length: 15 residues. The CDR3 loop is CASSWPGQGAIEQYF. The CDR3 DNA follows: TGTGCCAGCAGCTGGCCTGGACAGGGGGCCATCGAGCAGTACTTC.

CDR3 amino acids: CASSLDGNSYEQYF. CDR3 coding DNA: TGTGCCAGCAGCTTAGATGGGAATTCCTACGAGCAGTACTTC. The chain joins TRBV7-2 to TRBJ2-7; no clear D. V gave up 1 base and J gave up 1 base, with 8 bases separating them. Looked up from germline, CDR1 is SGHTA and CDR2 is FQGNSA. The CDR3 is 14 amino acids.

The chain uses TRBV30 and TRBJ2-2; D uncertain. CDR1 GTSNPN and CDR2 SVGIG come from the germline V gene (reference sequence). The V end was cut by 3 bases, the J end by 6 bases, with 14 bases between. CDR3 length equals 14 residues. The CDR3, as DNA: TGTGCCTGGAGCGCCTTGGACCTCGCCGGGGAGCTGTTTTTT. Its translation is CAWSALDLAGELFF.

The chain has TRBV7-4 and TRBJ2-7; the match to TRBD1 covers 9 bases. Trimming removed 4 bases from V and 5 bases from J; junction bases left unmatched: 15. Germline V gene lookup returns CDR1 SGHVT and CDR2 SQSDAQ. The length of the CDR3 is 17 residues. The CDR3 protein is CASSSRRDRDINHEQYF. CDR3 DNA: TGTGCCAGCAGCTCCCGACGGGACAGGGATATTAACCACGAGCAGTACTTC.

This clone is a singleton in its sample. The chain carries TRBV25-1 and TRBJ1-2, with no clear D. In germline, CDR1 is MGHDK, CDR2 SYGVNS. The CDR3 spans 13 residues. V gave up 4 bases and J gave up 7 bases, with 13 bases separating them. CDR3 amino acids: CASSGPALGGYTF. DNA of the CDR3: TGTGCCAGCAGTGGACCGGCCTTGGGTGGCTACACCTTC.

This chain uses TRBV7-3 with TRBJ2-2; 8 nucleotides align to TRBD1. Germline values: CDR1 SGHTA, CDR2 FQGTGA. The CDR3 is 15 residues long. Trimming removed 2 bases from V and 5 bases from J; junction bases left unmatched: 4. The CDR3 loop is CASSLARGRTGELFF. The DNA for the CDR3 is TGTGCCAGCAGCTTAGCCAGGGGGCGTACCGGGGAGCTGTTTTTT.

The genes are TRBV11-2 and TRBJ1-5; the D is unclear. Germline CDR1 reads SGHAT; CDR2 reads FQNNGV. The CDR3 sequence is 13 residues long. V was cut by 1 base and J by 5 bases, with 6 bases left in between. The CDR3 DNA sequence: TGTGCCAGCAGCTTAGGGTTTCATCAGCCCCAGCATTTT. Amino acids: CASSLGFHQPQHF.

CDR3 protein: CASSQIRATNEQFF. As DNA, the CDR3 is TGTGCCAGCAGTCAAATCCGGGCCACCAATGAGCAGTTCTTC. The chain has TRBV6-6 and TRBJ2-1; D call uncertain. The germline gives CDR1 MNHNY, CDR2 SVGAGI (reference sequence). The CDR3 is 14 residues long. Deletions cut 5 bases from V and 6 bases from J, with 14 bases between.

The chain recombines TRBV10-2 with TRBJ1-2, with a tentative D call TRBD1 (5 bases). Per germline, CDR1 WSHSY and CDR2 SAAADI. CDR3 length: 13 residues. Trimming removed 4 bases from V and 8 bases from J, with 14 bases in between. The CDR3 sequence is CASSGRDLRGYTF. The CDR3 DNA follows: TGCGCCAGCAGTGGGCGGGACCTTAGGGGCTACACCTTC.

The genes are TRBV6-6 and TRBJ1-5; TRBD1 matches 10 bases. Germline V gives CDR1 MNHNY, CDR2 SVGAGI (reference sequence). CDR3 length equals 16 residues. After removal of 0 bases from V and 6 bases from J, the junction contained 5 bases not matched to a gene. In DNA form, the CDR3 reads TGTGCCAGCAGTTACTCGAAGGGACAGGGGAGTCAGCCCCAGCATTTT. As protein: CASSYSKGQGSQPQHF.

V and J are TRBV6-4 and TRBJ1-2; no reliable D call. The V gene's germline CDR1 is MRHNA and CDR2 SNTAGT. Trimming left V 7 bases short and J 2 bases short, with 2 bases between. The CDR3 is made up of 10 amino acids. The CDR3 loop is CASKNYGYTF. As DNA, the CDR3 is TGTGCCAGCAAGAACTATGGCTACACCTTC.

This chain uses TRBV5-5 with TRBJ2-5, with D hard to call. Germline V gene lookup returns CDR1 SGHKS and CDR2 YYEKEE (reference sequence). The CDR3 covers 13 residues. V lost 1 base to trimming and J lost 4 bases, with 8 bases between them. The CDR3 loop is CASSLYLLETQYF. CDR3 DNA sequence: TGTGCCAGCAGCTTGTACCTGTTAGAGACCCAGTACTTC.

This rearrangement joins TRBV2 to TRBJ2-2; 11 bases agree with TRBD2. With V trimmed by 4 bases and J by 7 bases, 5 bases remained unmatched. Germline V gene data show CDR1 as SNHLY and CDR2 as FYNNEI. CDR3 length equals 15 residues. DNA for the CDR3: TGTGCCAGCAGTGGTAGCGGGAGGGCCGGCGGGGAGCTGTTTTTT. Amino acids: CASSGSGRAGGELFF.